The clone carrying this TCR beta chain was seen at least ten times. V dropped 0 bases and J dropped 3 bases, with 12 bases sitting between them. The CDR3 runs 15 residues. Germline V CDR1 and CDR2: SGDLS, YYNGEE. Thyroid ultrasound and orbital computed tomography, with clinical symptoms and serum thyroxine and TRAb, informed diagnoses. This entry belongs to a study of T cells in Graves' hyperthyroidism and ophthalmopathy. Amplified TCR beta CDR3 regions came from RNA transcripts. The TCR CDR3 first-round RT-PCR relied on the HTBI primer set. In TCRdb, the multiplex PCR reads were re-called with MiXCR into one record per CDR3 protein. The sample carries approximately 420,000 distinct CDR3 sequences, around 15% recorded once.

Specimen: blood. This chain links TRBV9 with TRBJ1-1; a possible D gene is TRBD1 (6 bases). The sequence came from a woman younger than 35 with Graves' hyperthyroidism. The CDR3 here is CASSVGGGGYTEAFF. CDR3 nucleotide sequence: TGTGCCAGCAGCGTAGGGGGAGGGGGATACACTGAAGCTTTCTTT.